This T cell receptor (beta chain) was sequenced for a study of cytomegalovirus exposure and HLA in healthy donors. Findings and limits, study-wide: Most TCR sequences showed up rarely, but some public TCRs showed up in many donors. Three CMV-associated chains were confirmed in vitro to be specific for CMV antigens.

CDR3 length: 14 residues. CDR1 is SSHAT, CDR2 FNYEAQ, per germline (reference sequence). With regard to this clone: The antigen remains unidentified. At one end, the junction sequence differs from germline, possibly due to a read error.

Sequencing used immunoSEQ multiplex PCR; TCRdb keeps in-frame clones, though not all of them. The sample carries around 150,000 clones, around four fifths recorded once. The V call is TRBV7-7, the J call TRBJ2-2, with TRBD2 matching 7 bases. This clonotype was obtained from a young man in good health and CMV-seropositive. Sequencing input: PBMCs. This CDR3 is CASRPGGSTGELFF. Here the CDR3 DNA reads TGTGCTAGCAGGCCGGGGGGATCCACCGGGGAGCTGTTTTTT. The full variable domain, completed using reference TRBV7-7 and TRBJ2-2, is GAGVSQSPRYKVTKRGQDVTLRCDPISSHATLYWYQQALGQGPEFLTYFNYEAQPDKSGLPSDRFSAERPEGSISTLTIQRTEQRDSAMYRCASRPGGSTGELFFGEGSRLTVL.